This T cell receptor (beta chain) appears in the sequencing data of a study of cytomegalovirus exposure and HLA in healthy donors. Study background: T cells numbering approximately 170 million yielded around 120 million unique TCR beta sequences in an earlier analysis. Points from the study as a whole: Available immune exposure information was restricted to CMV serostatus only.

Germline lookup yields CDR1 SGDLS and CDR2 YYNGEE. This CDR3 spans 15 amino acids. J gave up 2 bases and V 0 bases, and 2 bases lay outside the gene matches. The PCR made use of 60 Vbeta and 13 Jbeta primers. Authors' processing steps: Counted up in a later analysis, unique TCR beta chains came to 65 million to 100 million, with around 12 million shared. Produced via immunoSEQ multiplex PCR; TCRdb's table is partial and in-frame only. V and J calls and clone size come straight from that table; D and trimming were deduced from the DNA. Of fewer than 200,000 clones in the sample, approximately 80% were seen once. As regards this clone: Its target is unknown.

This chain joins TRBV9 and TRBJ2-1; TRBD2 aligns across 7 bases. This sequence was found in a woman in her fifties or sixties in good health and CMV-seronegative. Sequenced material: PBMCs. This CDR3 reads CASSVGRGAYNEQFF. The CDR3 bases are TGTGCCAGCAGCGTAGGTCGGGGGGCCTACAATGAGCAGTTCTTC.